This T cell receptor beta chain is drawn from a study of blood T cell repertoires in COVID-19. In the study overall: Sites in the United States, Italy and Spain provided acute and convalescent COVID-19 samples.

Looked up from germline, CDR1 is MNHEY and CDR2 is SVGAGI. CDR3 length: 14 residues. V was clipped by 6 bases and J by 4 bases, with 12 bases between them. Under the authors' procedure: Using reference gene primer amplification, nucleated cell counts were estimated. The protocol was immunoSEQ multiplex PCR, while the TCRdb copy is restricted to in-frame clones and leaves out a portion. V, J and clone size reflect that table, while D and trimming were determined from the DNA. This table has 200,000 to 250,000 clones, 86% appearing once. The receptor was isolated from a woman aged 45-59 years in a cohort exposed to, infected with or recovered from COVID-19 (not recorded which). The chain couples TRBV6-5 to TRBJ2-2; D may be TRBD1 (5 bases). The source material was PBMCs or T cells enriched from blood (not recorded which). The CDR3, as DNA: TGTGCCAGCAGGGGGCCAAGCTCCACCGGGGAGCTGTTTTTT. Its translation: CASRGPSSTGELFF.